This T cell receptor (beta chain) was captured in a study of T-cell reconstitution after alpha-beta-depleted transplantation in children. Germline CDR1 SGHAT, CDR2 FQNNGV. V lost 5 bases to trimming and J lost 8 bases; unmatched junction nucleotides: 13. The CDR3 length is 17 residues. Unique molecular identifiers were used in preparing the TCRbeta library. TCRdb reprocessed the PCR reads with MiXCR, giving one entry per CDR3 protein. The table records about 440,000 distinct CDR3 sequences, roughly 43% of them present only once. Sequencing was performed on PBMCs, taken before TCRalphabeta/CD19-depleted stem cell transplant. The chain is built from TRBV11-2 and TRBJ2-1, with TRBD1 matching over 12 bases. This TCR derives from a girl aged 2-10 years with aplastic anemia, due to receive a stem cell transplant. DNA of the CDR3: TGTGCCAGCAGCGTCTATGGGACAGGGGGCCTATGGGATGAGCAGTTCTTC. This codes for CASSVYGTGGLWDEQFF.